The 18 T cell receptor beta chains below all came from one sample that was sequenced in a study of T-cell memory formation after mild COVID-19. TCRdb used MiXCR to reprocess the 5' RACE reads, holding one entry per CDR3 protein. This sample has a few hundred thousand distinct CDR3 sequences, with about 21% found just once. The sequenced sample consisted of PBMCs or a T cell subset sorted from them (not recorded which). The receptors stem from an adult woman who had mild COVID-19 (a few samples of this study predate the infection). Cell type and time point are not known.

This chain joins TRBV6-1 and TRBJ2-1; a weak D match, TRBD2 (6 bases). Per the germline V gene, CDR1 is MNHNS and CDR2 is SASEGT. The CDR3 sequence is 14 residues long. The V end lost 1 base, the J end lost 9 bases, and 13 bases lay between the germline ends. The DNA for the CDR3 is TGTGCCAGCAGTGAAGGTCTAGCGATCAGTGAGCAGTTCTTC. Translating gives CASSEGLAISEQFF.

This clonotype was counted a few times. V is TRBV24-1 and J is TRBJ2-7; TRBD1 matches at 11 bases. The CDR3 has 15 residues. J lost 2 bases, V lost 9 bases, and 8 bases had no gene match. Per the germline V gene, CDR1 is KGHDR and CDR2 is SFDVKD. CDR3 amino acids: CATSAGTGGTYEQYF. The DNA for the CDR3 is TGTGCCACCTCCGCCGGGACAGGGGGTACCTACGAGCAGTACTTC.

The chain is built from TRBV6-1 and TRBJ2-7, with 7 positions matching TRBD1. This CDR3 contains 14 residues. Looked up from germline, CDR1 is MNHNS and CDR2 is SASEGT. The V segment lost 8 bases and the J segment 3 bases; nucleotides outside the gene matches: 10. CDR3 coding DNA: TGTGCCAGCGTTAACGCAGGGGGAATCTACGAGCAGTACTTC. Translation gives CASVNAGGIYEQYF.

This clonotype turned up a few times. This rearrangement joins TRBV5-6 to TRBJ2-7; weak D call: TRBD1 (6 bases). In germline, CDR1 is SGHDT, CDR2 YYEEEE. Trimming pared 1 base from V and 0 bases from J, leaving 14 bases between. The CDR3 has 16 amino acids. The DNA of the CDR3 is TGTGCCAGCAGCTTGTCCCCGACAGGTAGCTCCTACGAGCAGTACTTC. It encodes CASSLSPTGSSYEQYF.

The V and J genes are TRBV5-6 and TRBJ2-3; D may be TRBD1 or TRBD2 (5 bases each). Germline CDR1 and CDR2: SGHDT and YYEEEE. The germline V and J ends were trimmed by 3 bases and 1 base, with 15 bases remaining between them. The CDR3 contains 16 residues. CDR3 sequence reads: CASSSGTGARTDTQYF. DNA of the CDR3: TGTGCCAGCAGCTCGGGAACAGGAGCTCGCACAGATACGCAGTATTTT.

V is TRBV7-3 and J is TRBJ2-3; D not resolved. This CDR3 region has 12 residues. The germline V and J ends were trimmed by 2 bases and 5 bases, with 5 bases remaining between them. Per germline, CDR1 SGHTA and CDR2 FQGTGA. The CDR3 reads CASSLDQDTQYF. The CDR3 nucleotides are TGTGCCAGCAGCTTAGATCAAGATACGCAGTATTTT.

The sample holds one count of this clonotype. One end of the junction fails to match germline, which may point to a read error. The CDR3 loop reads CASSLPGQQNTEAFF. CDR3 DNA: TGCGCCAGCAGCTTACCGGGACAGCAGAACACTGAAGCTTTTTTT. The chain is built from TRBV4-1 and TRBJ1-1; 7 bases align to TRBD1. The germline CDR1 and CDR2 sequences are MGHRA and YSYEKL. This CDR3 spans 15 amino acids.

The rearrangement joins TRBV28 to TRBJ2-4; 9 nucleotides align to TRBD1. The CDR3 contains 15 residues. Germline V lookup: CDR1 MDHEN, CDR2 SYDVKM. Germline trimming cut 4 bases from V and 8 bases from J; bases unmatched to any gene: 9. The CDR3, as DNA: TGTGCCAGCAGTTATTGGACAGGGGCTGGGGACATTCAGTACTTC. Its protein is CASSYWTGAGDIQYF.

This clonotype was picked up a small number of times. V and J are TRBV6-7 and TRBJ2-7; 8 bases map to TRBD1. Being an ORF, TRBV6-7 has a function that is uncertain. V trimming: 2 bases; J trimming: 2 bases; junction bases outside the gene matches: 5. The length of the CDR3 is 15 residues. As DNA, the CDR3 is TGTGCCAGCAGTTACGGGGGACAGGAGGCCTACGAGCAGTACTTC. Translated, it gives CASSYGGQEAYEQYF.

The chain carries TRBV18 and TRBJ1-1, with a possible D match to TRBD1 (5 bases). Germline assignment: CDR1 KGHSH and CDR2 LQKENI. This CDR3 is 13 amino acids long. V shed 4 bases and J shed 0 bases, with 6 bases lying between them. The CDR3 spells CASSRQMNTEAFF. CDR3 DNA sequence: TGTGCCAGCTCACGACAGATGAACACTGAAGCTTTCTTT. The entire variable domain, with the rest obtained from reference TRBV18 and TRBJ1-1, is as follows: NAGVMQNPRHLVRRRGQEARLRCSPMKGHSHVYWYRQLPEEGLKFMVYLQKENIIDESGMPKERFSAEFPKEGPSILRIQQVVRGDSAAYFCASSRQMNTEAFFGQGTRLTVV.

The chain couples TRBV7-3 to TRBJ2-1; D not resolved. This CDR3 contains 13 residues. Germline CDR1 SGHTA, CDR2 FQGTGA. The germline V and J ends were trimmed by 2 bases and 5 bases, with 7 bases remaining between them. The CDR3 DNA is TGTGCCAGCAGCTTACGTTGGGACAATGAGCAGTTCTTC. Residues: CASSLRWDNEQFF.

The CDR3 region has the DNA TGCGCCAGCAGCCAAGATTGGGGGGCCGGATTTCAAGAGACCCAGTACTTC. Its protein is CASSQDWGAGFQETQYF. The V gene is TRBV4-1, the J gene TRBJ2-5, with D perhaps TRBD1 or TRBD2 (6 bases each). Germline-derived CDR1 and CDR2 are MGHRA and YSYEKL. Deletions cut 0 bases from V and 2 bases from J, with 16 bases between. The CDR3 sequence is 17 residues long.

This clonotype was counted a few times. This chain connects TRBV5-1 to TRBJ2-5, with TRBD2 as a possible D gene (7 bases). The germline V gene has CDR1 SGHRS and CDR2 YFSETQ. This CDR3 comprises 15 residues. The V and J ends lost 5 bases and 4 bases respectively, with 18 bases between them. The CDR3 DNA sequence: TGCGCCAGCAGTGCGGGGAGGGGGTCTAGAGAGACCCAGTACTTC. This translates into CASSAGRGSRETQYF.

The chain has TRBV21-1 and TRBJ2-1; the D call TRBD2 from the table was never checked on the DNA. TRBV21-1 counts as a pseudogene. This CDR3 contains 14 residues. Here the CDR3 DNA reads TGTGCCACCAGGACTAGCGGGAGTTTGAATGAGCAGTTCTTC. Encoded protein: CATRTSGSLNEQFF.

This clonotype was seen at least ten times. The V call is TRBV10-3, the J call TRBJ2-5; either TRBD1 or TRBD2 may fit D (6 bases each). Trimming took off 2 bases at V and 13 bases at J, with 20 bases between the two ends. This CDR3 region has 14 residues. Germline V gene lookup returns CDR1 ENHRY and CDR2 SYGVKD. In nucleotides, the CDR3 is TGTGCCATCAGTGAGGATTCTAGAGGGGGGCCCTTGTACTTC. This translates into CAISEDSRGGPLYF.

The chain carries TRBV29-1 and TRBJ2-1; tentatively, D is TRBD1 (7 bases). Per the germline V gene, CDR1 is SQVTM and CDR2 is ANQGSEA. The length of the CDR3 is 14 residues. V was shortened by 4 bases and J by 4 bases, with 14 bases between the two germline ends. The CDR3 is CSVARQGGYNEQFF. In DNA, the CDR3 is TGCAGCGTTGCCCGACAGGGAGGTTACAATGAGCAGTTCTTC.

The rearrangement uses TRBV7-9 and TRBJ2-1; D gene ambiguous. CDR3 length: 14 amino acids. The V end was cut by 4 bases, the J end by 8 bases, with 15 bases between. Germline values: CDR1 SEHNR, CDR2 FQNEAQ (reference sequence). DNA of the CDR3: TGTGCCAGCAGCTCTGGTCGGGCCTTCTATGAGCAGTTCTTC. Translated: CASSSGRAFYEQFF.

This clonotype was found a few times. The chain links TRBV20-1 to TRBJ2-1; the match to TRBD2 covers 15 bases. The CDR3 runs to 15 residues. V lost 3 bases, J lost 9 bases, and 6 bases stayed unmatched. In germline, CDR1 is DFQATT, CDR2 SNEGSKA (reference sequence). The CDR3 bases are TGCAGTGCTAGTTGGACTAGCGGGGGGGAAAGTGAGCAGTTCTTC. This gives the protein CSASWTSGGESEQFF.